This passage covers 3 T cell receptor beta chains from one sample sequenced in a study of blood T cell repertoires in COVID-19. Only in-frame clones appear in the TCRdb table, and some are missing; sequencing was by immunoSEQ multiplex PCR. The profile shows 25,000 to 30,000 clones, about 80% of them singletons. Sequenced sample: peripheral blood. Receptor source: a man aged 65 to 85 with acute or convalescent COVID-19.

The chain links TRBV7-2 to TRBJ2-7, with D unclear. Deletions cut 2 bases from V and 5 bases from J, with 13 bases between. Looked up from germline, CDR1 is SGHTA and CDR2 is FQGNSA. The CDR3 extends over 14 amino acids. CDR3 in amino acids: CASSLHSGINEQYF. The DNA for the CDR3 is TGTGCCAGCAGCTTACACTCGGGTATCAACGAGCAGTACTTC.

This chain connects TRBV7-2 to TRBJ2-5; 7 bases fit TRBD2. The J segment lost 2 bases and the V segment lost 2 bases, leaving 14 bases of the junction unmatched. Germline V gene lookup returns CDR1 SGHTA and CDR2 FQGNSA. This CDR3 is 18 amino acids long. CDR3 in DNA: TGTGCCAGCAGCTTAAGTTCGGCGGGCGGGGGAGATCAAGAGACCCAGTACTTC. Its protein product is CASSLSSAGGGDQETQYF.

V gene TRBV5-6 combines with J gene TRBJ1-6; D is perhaps TRBD1 (5 bases). V gave up 4 bases and J gave up 6 bases, with 14 bases separating them. In germline, CDR1 is SGHDT, CDR2 YYEEEE. This CDR3 region has 15 residues. In nucleotides, the CDR3 is TGTGCCAGCAGCGTGCAGGGTTCGGGTAATTCACCCCTCCACTTT. Its protein product is CASSVQGSGNSPLHF.